A selection of T cell receptor beta chains follows, all from one sample in a study of blood T cell repertoires in COVID-19. Sequencing used immunoSEQ multiplex PCR; TCRdb keeps in-frame clones, though not all of them. This sample yields approximately 250,000 clones, of which 65% to 85% are seen a single time; more than 1.5% belongs to the top ten. Specimen: peripheral blood. These TCRs come from a woman in her thirties or forties who had recovered from COVID-19. The CDR3 runs from the conserved cysteine through the conserved F or W. The D gene is left open where the match is weak. Clone size is not always given. Where it is, it says once, few, many or a class for expanded clones.

clone_size	v_call	d_call	j_call	cdr3_nt	cdr3_aa
-	TRBV19	-	TRBJ1-2	TGTGCCAGTAGTTCGAGCCGGGGGGGCTACACCTTC	CASSSSRGGYTF
-	TRBV5-1	-	TRBJ1-6	TGCGCCAGCAGCCGGGGAAGGAGCTCCTATAATTCACCCCTCCACTTT	CASSRGRSSYNSPLHF
-	TRBV30	-	TRBJ1-4	TGTGCCTGGGGGGTAACAGCGGGAAATGAAAAACTGTTTTTT	CAWGVTAGNEKLFF
-	TRBV18	-	TRBJ2-1	TGTGCCAGCTCACCTACAGTGCCTCCCGATGAGCAGTTCTTC	CASSPTVPPDEQFF
-	TRBV19	TRBD1	TRBJ2-3	TGTGCCAGTAGGAACAGGGGGCGCACAGATACGCAGTATTTT	CASRNRGRTDTQYF
-	TRBV27	TRBD1	TRBJ1-4	TGTGCCAGCAGGTACTCCCGGGACAGGGCTGAAAAACTGTTTTTT	CASRYSRDRAEKLFF
-	TRBV6-5	TRBD1	TRBJ1-1	TGTGCCAGCAGTCAGGGGGCGCGGAACACTGAAGCTTTCTTT	CASSQGARNTEAFF
-	TRBV28	-	TRBJ2-7	TGTGCCAGCGGAGCGGCCCTTGGGAACGAGCAGTACTTC	CASGAALGNEQYF
-	TRBV5-8	TRBD2	TRBJ2-7	TGTGCCAGCAGCCCCGGGACTAGCGGTACCTACGAGCAGTACTTC	CASSPGTSGTYEQYF
-	TRBV7-9	-	TRBJ1-4	TGTGCCAGCAGCCGGAGGGGAATTAATGAAAAACTGTTTTTT	CASSRRGINEKLFF
-	TRBV30	-	TRBJ1-1	TGTGCCTGGAGTGTACAATTGAACACTGAAGCTTTCTTT	CAWSVQLNTEAFF
-	TRBV6-5	-	TRBJ1-2	TGTGCCAGCATGGCAGGAGGTACTACCAACTATGGCTACACCTTC	CASMAGGTTNYGYTF
-	TRBV30	TRBD2	TRBJ2-1	TGTGCCTGGAGACGGTCTTATCCCGGGACTAGCGGGGGAGGTAATGAGCAGTTCTTC	CAWRRSYPGTSGGGNEQFF
-	TRBV19	-	TRBJ2-6	TGTGCCAGTAGTATCGCCCGGGGGACAGAGAGGGCTGGGGCCAACGTCCTGACTTTC	CASSIARGTERAGANVLTF
-	TRBV5-6	TRBD1	TRBJ1-6	TGTGCCAGCAGCTTAGGGACAGGGTCCTCACCCCTCCACTTT	CASSLGTGSSPLHF
-	TRBV5-4	-	TRBJ1-1	TGTGCCAGCAGCTTGGGCGGAGCAGCTTTCTTT	CASSLGGAAFF
once	TRBV10-2	-	TRBJ1-1	TGCGCCAGCAGTGTCGCGACAGCGAACACTGAAGCTTTCTTT	CASSVATANTEAFF
-	TRBV28	-	TRBJ1-1	TGTGCCAGCAGTTTAGCAGGGAAATCCCCCTCGAACACTGAAGCTTTCTTT	CASSLAGKSPSNTEAFF
-	TRBV2	TRBD1	TRBJ2-1	TGTGCCAGCAGTCCCACCGGGACAGGAGTCAATGAGCAGTTCTTC	CASSPTGTGVNEQFF
-	TRBV18	-	TRBJ2-7	TGTGCCAGCTCACCCCGTACTAGGGACGAGCAGTACTTC	CASSPRTRDEQYF
-	TRBV10-3	-	TRBJ1-6	TGTGCCATCAGTGACGGCAGGGCGGATTCACCCCTCCACTTT	CAISDGRADSPLHF
-	TRBV18	TRBD1	TRBJ1-6	TGTGCCAGCTCACTATACCAGGGGGCGCAGAATTCACCCCTCCACTTT	CASSLYQGAQNSPLHF
-	TRBV7-9	-	TRBJ2-7	TGTGCCAGCAGCCCTTCAGGACACCGATACGAGCAGTACTTC	CASSPSGHRYEQYF
-	TRBV19	-	TRBJ2-2	TGTGCCAGTAGTATATTGGTGGGGGGACGGAACACCGGGGAGCTGTTTTTT	CASSILVGGRNTGELFF
-	TRBV6-6	-	TRBJ1-4	TGTGCCAGCAGTGCACGGGGGGGGCAGGAAAAACTGTTTTTT	CASSARGGQEKLFF
-	TRBV27	-	TRBJ1-4	TGTGCCAGCATGGCTTGGGGGGAACGTATGGGGAAACTGTTTTTT	CASMAWGERMGKLFF
-	TRBV28	TRBD2	TRBJ2-5	TGTGCCAGCAGTTACCTCGGGGGGGGGAGCGAGACCCAGTACTTC	CASSYLGGGSETQYF
-	TRBV30	TRBD1	TRBJ1-5	TGTGCCTGGAGCCACGACAGGGATCTAAGGCAGCCCCAGCATTTT	CAWSHDRDLRQPQHF
-	TRBV7-6	TRBD2	TRBJ2-3	TGTGCCAGCAGCTCCCAAGCGGGGGGCGACACTAGCACAGATACGCAGTATTTT	CASSSQAGGDTSTDTQYF
-	TRBV6-5	TRBD1	TRBJ1-5	TGTGCCAGCAGTCTCGGACAGGGGATCACTCAGCCCCAGCATTTT	CASSLGQGITQPQHF
once	TRBV2	-	TRBJ2-3	TGTGCCAGCAGTAAGGACTACCCTAGCACAGATACGCAGTATTTT	CASSKDYPSTDTQYF
once	TRBV19	TRBD2	TRBJ2-3	TGTGCCAGTAGTGTCACTAGCGACTCTAGCACAGATACGCAGTATTTT	CASSVTSDSSTDTQYF
-	TRBV28	TRBD1	TRBJ2-5	TGTGCCAGCAGTATGCCCACGGGACAGGGGGGGAAGACCCAGTACTTC	CASSMPTGQGGKTQYF
-	TRBV7-9	-	TRBJ1-2	TGTGCCAGCAGCACCCGGGGGTATGGCTACACCTTC	CASSTRGYGYTF
once	TRBV6-1	-	TRBJ1-2	TGTGCCAGCAGTGAAGTACCAGGGGTCTATGGCTACACCTTC	CASSEVPGVYGYTF
-	TRBV5-4	-	TRBJ2-5	TGTGCCAGCAGCTTGGAGAGGGCCCAAGAGACCCAGTACTTC	CASSLERAQETQYF
-	TRBV10-3	-	TRBJ2-1	TGTGCCATGAGATCGGTCGAGAGCCATGAGCAGTTCTTC	CAMRSVESHEQFF
-	TRBV6-5	TRBD2	TRBJ2-1	TGTGCCAGCAGTTACTCGGGGGGGGTTTACAATGAGCAGTTCTTC	CASSYSGGVYNEQFF
-	TRBV6-1	TRBD2	TRBJ2-3	TGTGCCAGCAGTGAATGGGCGGGGGGCACAGATACGCAGTATTTT	CASSEWAGGTDTQYF
-	TRBV3-1/TRBV3-2	-	TRBJ2-5	TGTGCCAGCAGCCAAGGGGCGGAGACCCAGTACTTC	CASSQGAETQYF
-	TRBV5-4	-	TRBJ1-6	TGTGCCAGCAGCTTGGGGCACCCTAATTCACCCCTCCACTTT	CASSLGHPNSPLHF
-	TRBV5-1	-	TRBJ1-1	TGCGCCAGCAGCTTGGAAGTAGCGGGGGACACTGAAGCTTTCTTT	CASSLEVAGDTEAFF
-	TRBV4-2	-	TRBJ1-4	TGTGCCAGCAGCACTGTGACGGACAGCCCGAATGAAAAACTGTTTTTT	CASSTVTDSPNEKLFF
-	TRBV18	-	TRBJ1-1	TGTGCCAGCTCACCACCTAGTTCCGGGACAAAAACTGAAGCTTTCTTT	CASSPPSSGTKTEAFF
-	TRBV27	-	TRBJ1-3	TGTGCCAGCAGTTCCCCCGGAGGGGACACCATATATTTT	CASSSPGGDTIYF
-	TRBV11-3	TRBD2	TRBJ2-7	TGTGCCAGCAGCTGGGCTAGCGGGGGGGCCTACGAGCAGTACTTC	CASSWASGGAYEQYF
-	TRBV15	-	TRBJ2-3	TGTGCCACCAGCAGAGATCAGGGAGGTACAGATACGCAGTATTTT	CATSRDQGGTDTQYF
-	TRBV27	TRBD1	TRBJ1-1	TGTGCCAGCAGGCAAACAGGGGGCCGATCACTCAACACTGAAGCTTTCTTT	CASRQTGGRSLNTEAFF
-	TRBV2	-	TRBJ1-3	TGTGCCAGCAGTGAAAGCGGGGGGAAGGGAAACACCATATATTTT	CASSESGGKGNTIYF
-	TRBV15	TRBD1	TRBJ2-5	TGTGCCACCAGCACCTTGGACAGGGGCGATTTGGGAGAGACCCAGTACTTC	CATSTLDRGDLGETQYF
-	TRBV3-1/TRBV3-2	TRBD1	TRBJ2-1	TGTGCCAGCAGCCAAGAACTCAGGACAGGGGTAAATGAGCAGTTCTTC	CASSQELRTGVNEQFF
-	TRBV11-2	-	TRBJ2-1	TGTGCCAGCAGCTTACAAGAGGGAAGTTTGGTCAATGAGCAGTTCTTC	CASSLQEGSLVNEQFF